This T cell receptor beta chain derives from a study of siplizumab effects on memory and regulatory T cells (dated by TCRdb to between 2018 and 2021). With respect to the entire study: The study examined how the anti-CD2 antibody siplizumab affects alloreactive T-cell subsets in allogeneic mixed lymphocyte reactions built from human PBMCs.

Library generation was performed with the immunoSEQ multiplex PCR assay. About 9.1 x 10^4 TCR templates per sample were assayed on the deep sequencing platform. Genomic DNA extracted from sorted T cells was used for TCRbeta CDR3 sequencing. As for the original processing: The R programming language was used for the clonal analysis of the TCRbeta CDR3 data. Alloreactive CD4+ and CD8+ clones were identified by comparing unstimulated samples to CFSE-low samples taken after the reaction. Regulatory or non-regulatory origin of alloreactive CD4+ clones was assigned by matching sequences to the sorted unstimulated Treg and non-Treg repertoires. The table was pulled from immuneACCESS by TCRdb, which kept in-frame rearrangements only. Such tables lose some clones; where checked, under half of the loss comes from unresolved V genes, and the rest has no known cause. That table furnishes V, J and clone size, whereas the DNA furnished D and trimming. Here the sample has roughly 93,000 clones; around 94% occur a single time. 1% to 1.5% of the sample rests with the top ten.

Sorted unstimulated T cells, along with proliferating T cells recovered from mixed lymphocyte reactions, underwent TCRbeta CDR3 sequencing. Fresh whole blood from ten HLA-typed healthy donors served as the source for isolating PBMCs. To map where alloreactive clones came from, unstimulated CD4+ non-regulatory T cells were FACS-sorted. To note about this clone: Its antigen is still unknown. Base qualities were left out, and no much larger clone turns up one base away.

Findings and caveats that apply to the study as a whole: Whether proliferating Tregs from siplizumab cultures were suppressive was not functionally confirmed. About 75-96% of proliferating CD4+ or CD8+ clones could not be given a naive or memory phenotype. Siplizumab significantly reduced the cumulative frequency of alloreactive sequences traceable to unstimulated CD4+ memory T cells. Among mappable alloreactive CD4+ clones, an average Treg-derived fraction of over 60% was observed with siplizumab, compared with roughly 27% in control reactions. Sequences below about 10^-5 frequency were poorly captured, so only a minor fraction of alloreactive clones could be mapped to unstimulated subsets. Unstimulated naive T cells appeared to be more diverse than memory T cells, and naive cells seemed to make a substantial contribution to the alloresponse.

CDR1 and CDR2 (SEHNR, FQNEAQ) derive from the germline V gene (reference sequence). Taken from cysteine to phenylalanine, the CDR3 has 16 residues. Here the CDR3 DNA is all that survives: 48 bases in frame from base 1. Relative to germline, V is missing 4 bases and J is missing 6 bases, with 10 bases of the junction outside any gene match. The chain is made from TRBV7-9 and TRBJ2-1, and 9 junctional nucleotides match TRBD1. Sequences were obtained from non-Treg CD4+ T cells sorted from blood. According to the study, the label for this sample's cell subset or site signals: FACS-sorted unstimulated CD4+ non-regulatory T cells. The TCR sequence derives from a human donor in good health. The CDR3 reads CASSYAGTGLSNEQFF. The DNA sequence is TGTGCCAGCAGCTATGCCGGGACAGGGCTAAGCAATGAGCAGTTCTTC.